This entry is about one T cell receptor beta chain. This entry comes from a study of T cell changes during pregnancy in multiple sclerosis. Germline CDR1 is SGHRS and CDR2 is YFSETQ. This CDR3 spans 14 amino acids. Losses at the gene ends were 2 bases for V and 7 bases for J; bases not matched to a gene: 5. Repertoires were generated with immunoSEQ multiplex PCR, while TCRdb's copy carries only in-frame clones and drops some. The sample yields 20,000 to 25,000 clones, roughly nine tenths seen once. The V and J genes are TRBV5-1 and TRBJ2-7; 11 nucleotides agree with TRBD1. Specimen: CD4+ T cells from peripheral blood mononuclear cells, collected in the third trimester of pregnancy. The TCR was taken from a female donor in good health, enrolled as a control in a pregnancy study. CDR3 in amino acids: CASSFGQGAREQYF. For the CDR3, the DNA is TGCGCCAGCAGCTTCGGACAGGGGGCGCGGGAGCAGTACTTC.